The T cell receptor beta chain described here comes from a study of vaccination and CD4 T cells after COVID-19. Looking at the study overall: Post-COVID samples were collected a median roughly 100 days following diagnosis, spanning 35 to 161. Overlapping SARS-CoV-2, HCoV-NL63, HCoV-OC43 and HCoV-229E spike peptides were used to stimulate cells. Points from the study as a whole: Relatively few convalescent patients were studied; early post-infection timepoints were not included.

CDR3 length: 14 amino acids. The germline CDR1 and CDR2 sequences are KGHDR and SFDVKD. V dropped 2 bases and J dropped 4 bases, with 9 bases sitting between them. The sample holds a few counts of this clonotype. Its specificity is unknown. As to treatment: roughly ten-day PBMC culture with coronavirus spike peptide pools or control peptides (ViraFEST assay). The assay that was used to sequence DNA from cultured CD4+ T cells was the Oncomine TCR Beta short-read assay. The template was genomic DNA from cultured CD4+ T cells. MiXCR, applied by TCRdb to the PCR reads, yields one record per CDR3 protein. The profile shows over 11,000 distinct CDR3 sequences, around 60% of them singletons.

Sample: CD4+ T cells from blood, cultured in vitro. The chain is built from TRBV24-1 and TRBJ2-3; D call uncertain. The TCR was taken from a human donor who had recovered from COVID-19. The CDR3 is CATSDSPVPDTQYF. The DNA of the CDR3 is TGTGCCACCAGTGATTCCCCGGTCCCAGATACGCAGTATTTT.